One and the same sample provided the 20 T cell receptor beta chains below, sequenced in a study of beta chain features in type 1 diabetes. General study points: Shortening of TCRB CDR3s, moderate but significant, appeared in all four CD4+ subsets of Type 1 diabetes patients.

Reverse transcription of all isolated RNA meant that expressed TCRB transcripts were sequenced. Generated by immunoSEQ multiplex PCR, the TCRdb table keeps only in-frame clones and is missing some. Of 200,000 to 250,000 clones listed, 16% were seen once; the top ten hold about 0.08%. The antigens these receptors bind are not known. Sequenced sample: naive CD4+ T cells from blood. These receptors came from a young man with type 1 diabetes.

The chain has TRBV30 and TRBJ2-1, with 14 bases aligning to TRBD2. The J segment lost 9 bases and the V segment lost 3 bases, leaving 4 bases of the junction unmatched. CDR1 and CDR2 from the germline V gene are GTSNPN and SVGIG (reference sequence). The CDR3 extends over 14 amino acids. Here the CDR3 reads CAWRGLAGVGEQFF. The DNA of the CDR3 is TGTGCCTGGAGGGGACTAGCGGGAGTTGGTGAGCAGTTCTTC.

A few counts support this clone. The chain links TRBV19 to TRBJ2-1; D may correspond to TRBD1 or TRBD2 (5 bases each). The germline V gene has CDR1 LNHDA and CDR2 SQIVND (reference sequence). The CDR3 sequence is 15 residues long. Deletions cut 5 bases from V and 8 bases from J, with 19 bases between. CDR3 DNA sequence: TGTGCCAGTAGTTCCCGGGACGGAGAGTTTGATGAGCAGTTCTTC. It is translated as CASSSRDGEFDEQFF.

This clone was picked up a small number of times. The DNA for the CDR3 is TGCGCCAGCAGCCAGAGACCGGGACAACGAAACTATGGCTACACCTTC. Its translation: CASSQRPGQRNYGYTF. The chain joins TRBV4-1 to TRBJ1-2; D perhaps matches TRBD1 (6 bases). V was shortened by 3 bases and J by 2 bases, with 16 bases between the two germline ends. This CDR3 has 16 residues. The germline V gene encodes CDR1 MGHRA and CDR2 YSYEKL.

This clone was picked up a small number of times. The genes are TRBV4-1 and TRBJ2-7; 7 bases match TRBD1. V was clipped by 1 base and J by 4 bases; unmatched bases: 10. CDR3 length: 16 amino acids. Looked up from germline, CDR1 is MGHRA and CDR2 is YSYEKL. CDR3 in amino acids: CASSQVPGQTQYEQYF. CDR3 in DNA: TGCGCCAGCAGCCAAGTGCCGGGACAGACCCAATACGAGCAGTACTTC.

This clone was counted a few times. The chain has TRBV7-9 and TRBJ2-5; D may match TRBD1 or TRBD2 (5 bases each). Between the trimmed V and J ends, which lost 8 bases and 5 bases, there was a span of 9 bases. CDR3 length: 11 amino acids. Germline loops: CDR1 SEHNR, CDR2 FQNEAQ (reference sequence). DNA for the CDR3: TGTGCCAGCGGGGGAGTGGAGACCCAGTACTTC. It encodes CASGGVETQYF.

The chain combines TRBV7-2 with TRBJ2-5; D is possibly TRBD1 (6 bases). Germline assignment: CDR1 SGHTA and CDR2 FQGNSA. This CDR3 has 14 residues. Trimming left V 0 bases short and J 10 bases short, with 15 bases between. CDR3 sequence: CASSLALTGSDQYF. Here the CDR3 DNA reads TGTGCCAGCAGCTTAGCGTTGACAGGATCTGACCAGTACTTC.

This clone turned up a few times. One end of the junction is discordant with germline, which a read error may explain. The chain recombines TRBV7-9 with TRBJ2-1; 7 positions match TRBD1. There are 11 residues in the CDR3. Germline V gene lookup returns CDR1 SEHNR and CDR2 FQNEAQ (reference sequence). For the CDR3, the DNA is TGTGCCAGCATACTTACAGGGGAGCGGTTCTTC. This gives the protein CASILTGERFF. Variable domain in full (rest from reference TRBV7-9 and TRBJ2-1): DTGVSQNPRHKITKRGQNVTFRCDPISEHNRLYWYRQTLGQGPEFLTYFQNEAQLEKSRLLSDRFSAERPKGSFSTLEIQRTEQGDSAMYLCASILTGERFFGPGTRLTVL.

The chain carries TRBV29-1 and TRBJ2-5, with 12 bases identical to TRBD1. Germline V gives CDR1 SQVTM, CDR2 ANQGSEA. The junction had 6 bases not matched to a gene; V was cut back by 5 bases and J by 5 bases. This CDR3 has 14 amino acids. As DNA, the CDR3 is TGCAGCGTTACCGGGACAGGGGGCGCTGAGACCCAGTACTTC. This sequence encodes CSVTGTGGAETQYF.

The table lists this clone with a few counts. The chain couples TRBV6-5 to TRBJ1-2; D not resolved. Per germline, CDR1 MNHEY and CDR2 SVGAGI. The CDR3 runs 13 residues. V was trimmed by 4 bases and J by 5 bases, leaving 11 bases between them. The CDR3 spells CASSSSPGYGYTF. The CDR3 DNA reads as TGTGCCAGCAGTTCGAGCCCGGGGTATGGCTACACCTTC.

This clone was observed a handful of times. The genes are TRBV2 and TRBJ2-4; D remains unclear. Germline values: CDR1 SNHLY, CDR2 FYNNEI. The CDR3 has 15 amino acids. Trimming cost V 4 bases and J 0 bases, with 10 bases left between them. Here the CDR3 DNA reads TGTGCCAGCAGTGGGTCGAGTGTAGCCAAAAACATTCAGTACTTC. This encodes CASSGSSVAKNIQYF.

V is TRBV29-1 and J is TRBJ2-2; 8 positions agree with TRBD1. Germline CDR1 SQVTM, CDR2 ANQGSEA. V shed 7 bases, J shed 10 bases, and the junction held 2 bases outside the gene matches. This CDR3 has 10 residues. In DNA form, the CDR3 reads TGCAGCGCGACAGGGGAGGAGCTGTTTTTT. Translating it yields CSATGEELFF.

Only a few counts were recorded for this clone. The V gene is TRBV20-1, the J gene TRBJ2-7, with a possible D match to TRBD1 (6 bases). This CDR3 region has 11 residues. Germline loops: CDR1 DFQATT, CDR2 SNEGSKA (reference sequence). The V gene lost 6 bases and the J gene lost 4 bases, with 10 bases spanning the gap. The CDR3 DNA reads TGCAGTGCCCCACAGGGTTACGAGCAGTACTTC. Protein sequence: CSAPQGYEQYF.

The J gene is TRBJ1-4, the V gene TRBV30, with D unresolved. Germline assignment: CDR1 GTSNPN and CDR2 SVGIG (reference sequence). V lost 6 bases and J lost 5, with 13 bases in between. This CDR3 comprises 13 residues. CDR3 in amino acids: CACSRTTNEKLFF. The CDR3 nucleotides are TGTGCCTGCTCCAGGACCACAAATGAAAAACTGTTTTTT.

This sequence joins TRBV25-1 and TRBJ2-7; D might be TRBD1 (5 bases). The CDR3 is 14 amino acids. V lost 4 bases, J lost 2 bases, and 12 bases lay in between. Germline V gives CDR1 MGHDK, CDR2 SYGVNS. The CDR3 spells CASSVQELTYEQYF. The CDR3 DNA reads TGTGCCAGCAGTGTACAGGAACTGACCTACGAGCAGTACTTC.

The chain recombines TRBV28 with TRBJ2-7; D gene uncertain. Germline V gives CDR1 MDHEN, CDR2 SYDVKM. The V and J ends lost 5 bases and 3 bases respectively, with 17 bases between them. This CDR3 has 15 amino acids. The CDR3 DNA follows: TGTGCCAGCAGTCCTCGTCGCAGTCACCACTACGAGCAGTACTTC. This sequence encodes CASSPRRSHHYEQYF. The whole variable domain, remainder taken from reference TRBV28 and TRBJ2-7, is DVKVTQSSRYLVKRTGEKVFLECVQDMDHENMFWYRQDPGLGLRLIYFSYDVKMKEKGDIPEGYSVSREKKERFSLILESASTNQTSMYLCASSPRRSHHYEQYFGPGTRLTVT.

Only a few counts were recorded for this clone. The same CDR3 can be traced to other DNA sequences in this sample. This chain connects TRBV29-1 to TRBJ1-5, with D possibly matching TRBD1 (5 bases). Germline CDR1 is SQVTM and CDR2 is ANQGSEA. Trimming removed 4 bases at V and 4 bases at J, with 11 bases between. The CDR3 spans 13 residues. The CDR3 sequence is CSVGWQGNQPQHF. DNA of the CDR3: TGCAGCGTTGGATGGCAGGGTAATCAGCCCCAGCATTTT.

CDR3 coding DNA: TGTGCCAGCAGCTTAGTGGGACTAGCGACAGAGGAGCAGTTCTTC. Its protein is CASSLVGLATEEQFF. The J gene is TRBJ2-1, the V gene TRBV13; 10 nucleotides match TRBD2. CDR1 is PRHDT, CDR2 FYEKMQ, per germline (reference sequence). CDR3 length equals 15 residues. With 1 base clipped from V and 10 bases from J, the junction kept 7 bases outside the gene matches.

This clone showed up just a few times. CDR3 coding DNA: TGTGCCAGCTCACCCGGGACCGCAGCAGATACGCAGTATTTT. Encoded protein: CASSPGTAADTQYF. The V gene is TRBV18, the J gene TRBJ2-3; the D gene could be TRBD1 or TRBD2 (5 bases each). This CDR3 spans 14 amino acids. Germline CDR1 reads KGHSH; CDR2 reads LQKENI. V lost 3 bases and J 4 bases, leaving 11 bases between the germline ends.

This clone was counted only a few times. V and J are TRBV29-1 and TRBJ1-2; D unresolved. This CDR3 spans 13 amino acids. The V end lost 3 bases, the J end lost 2 bases, and 10 bases lay between the germline ends. Germline CDR1 is SQVTM and CDR2 is ANQGSEA. The CDR3 region has the DNA TGCAGCGTTGACCCCAGAGCAAACTATGGCTACACCTTC. This codes for CSVDPRANYGYTF.

This clone was detected a few times. The chain joins TRBV30 to TRBJ2-7, with TRBD1 matching 9 bases. Losses at the gene ends were 5 bases for V and 6 bases for J; bases not matched to a gene: 8. The germline V gene encodes CDR1 GTSNPN and CDR2 SVGIG (reference sequence). The CDR3 loop spans 13 amino acids. Here the CDR3 DNA reads TGTGCCTGGGCGGGACAGGGAGTTGGCGAGCAGTACTTC. Translated, it gives CAWAGQGVGEQYF.